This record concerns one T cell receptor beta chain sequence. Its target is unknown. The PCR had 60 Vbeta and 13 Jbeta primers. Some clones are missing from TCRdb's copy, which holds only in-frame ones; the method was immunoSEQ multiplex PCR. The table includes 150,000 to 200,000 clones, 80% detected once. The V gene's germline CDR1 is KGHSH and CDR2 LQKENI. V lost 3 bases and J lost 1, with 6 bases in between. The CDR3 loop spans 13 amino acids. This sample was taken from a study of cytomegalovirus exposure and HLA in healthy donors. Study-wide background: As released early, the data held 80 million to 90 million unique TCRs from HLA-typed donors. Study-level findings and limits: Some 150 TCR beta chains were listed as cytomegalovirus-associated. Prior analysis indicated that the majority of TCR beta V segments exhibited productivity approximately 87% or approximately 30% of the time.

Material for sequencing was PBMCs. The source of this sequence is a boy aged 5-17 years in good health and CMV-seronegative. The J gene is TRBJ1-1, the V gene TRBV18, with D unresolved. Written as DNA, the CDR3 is TGTGCCAGCTCACCCCAGGAGAACACTGAAGCTTTCTTT. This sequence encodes CASSPQENTEAFF.